Listed below are T cell receptor beta chains from one sample, sequenced in a study of shared clonotypes between healthy human individuals. Data came from immunoSEQ multiplex PCR; TCRdb stores just in-frame clones and leaves some out. The repertoire has millions of clones, around 95% of them found once; the top ten carry 0.1% to 0.15%. The sequencing input was naive CD4+ T cells sorted from blood. These TCRs come from a man younger than 35 in good health. CDR3s include the opening cysteine and the closing phenylalanine or tryptophan. D genes are given only for firm matches. Clone sizes are given selectively: once, few, many, or a class where the clone is expanded.

>TRBV29-1|-|TRBJ2-1|TRBD2
TGCAGCGTTGGTCCCAGAGGAGGGACTAGCGCCTACAATGAGCAGTTCTTC
CSVGPRGGTSAYNEQFF
>TRBV5-1|-|TRBJ2-3|TRBD2
TGCGCCAGCAGCACCGGACTAGCCAGTTCGGCAGATACGCAGTATTTT
CASSTGLASSADTQYF
>TRBV4-3|-|TRBJ1-5|-
TGCGCCAGCAGCCAAGACGGGAATCAGCCCCAGCATTTT
CASSQDGNQPQHF
>TRBV10-3|-|TRBJ1-3|-
TGTGCCATCAGTGAGGGGATCCGGCGGGGAAACACCATATATTTT
CAISEGIRRGNTIYF
>TRBV7-2|-|TRBJ1-6|-
TGTGCCAGCAGTTCCGGGACGGCAGTACAAAATTCACCCCTCCACTTT
CASSSGTAVQNSPLHF
>TRBV15|-|TRBJ1-3|-
TGTGCCACCAGCAGAGACGAAGCTCCGGGAACCATATATTTT
CATSRDEAPGTIYF
>TRBV10-2|-|TRBJ2-7|TRBD1
TGCGCCAGCAGGTCAACCGGGACAGGGGTTTACGAGCAGTACTTC
CASRSTGTGVYEQYF
>TRBV4-1|-|TRBJ2-1|-
TGCGCCAGCAGCCAGACTAGGGTCCTGAGGGAGCAGTTCTTC
CASSQTRVLREQFF
>TRBV5-1|-|TRBJ2-7|-
TGCGCCAGCAGCTTGGCGGCCGATACCTACGAGCAGTACTTC
CASSLAADTYEQYF
>TRBV4-1|-|TRBJ2-7|-
TGCGCCAGCAGCCAAGAGACGGTCTTGGACCTCTACGAGCAGTACTTC
CASSQETVLDLYEQYF
>TRBV9|-|TRBJ2-7|TRBD2
TGTGCCAGCAGCGTAGCCGATCACAGCGGGGTCTACGAGCAGTACTTC
CASSVADHSGVYEQYF
>TRBV6-6|-|TRBJ1-2|TRBD1
TGTGCCAGCAGTTACGGACAGGGGGCTAGTTATGGCTACACCTTC
CASSYGQGASYGYTF
>TRBV2|-|TRBJ1-6|TRBD1
TGTGCCAGCCGGGACAGTAATTCACCCCTCCACTTT
CASRDSNSPLHF
>TRBV10-3|once|TRBJ2-5|-
TGTGCCATCAGTGGCCGGGACACCTCTTATCAAGAGACCCAGTACTTC
CAISGRDTSYQETQYF
>TRBV7-2|-|TRBJ1-6|-
TGTGCCAGCAGCCCTTATGGACAGTCACCCCTCCACTTT
CASSPYGQSPLHF
>TRBV28|-|TRBJ1-6|-
TGTGCCAGCAGTTTGCCGGCTGGAGTCTGGGGGGGTAGCTCCTATAATTCACCCCTCCACTTT
CASSLPAGVWGGSSYNSPLHF
>TRBV7-9|once|TRBJ2-3|-
TGTGCCAGCAGCTTACAGGGGAAGGACACAGATACGCAGTATTTT
CASSLQGKDTDTQYF
>TRBV28|-|TRBJ1-2|TRBD1
TGTGCCAGCACCTCCAGGGACAGTTACACCTTC
CASTSRDSYTF
>TRBV6-5|-|TRBJ2-7|-
TGTGCCAGCAGTTACTCTGGGGCGACGCGGCAGTACTTC
CASSYSGATRQYF
>TRBV5-4|once|TRBJ1-6|-
TGTGCCAGCAGCTCGTTGACAGGTAGCTCCTATAATTCACCCCTCCACTTT
CASSSLTGSSYNSPLHF
>TRBV27|-|TRBJ1-6|-
TGTGCCAGCAGTCAACGGGGGACCGTAAATAATTCACCCCTCCACTTT
CASSQRGTVNNSPLHF
>TRBV5-1|-|TRBJ2-7|-
TGCGCCAGCAGCTTGGGCGACTTCTCCTACGAGCAGTACTTC
CASSLGDFSYEQYF
>TRBV15|-|TRBJ2-7|-
TGTGCCACCAGCAGAGATTATTCGGACGAGCAGTACTTC
CATSRDYSDEQYF
>TRBV14|-|TRBJ2-3|-
TGTGCCAGCAGCCTTGAGGGGCTAGCGAGAGATACGCAGTATTTT
CASSLEGLARDTQYF
>TRBV27|-|TRBJ2-7|TRBD2
TGTGCCAGCAGTAGGGGACTAGCGGGAGGAATCGAGCAGTACTTC
CASSRGLAGGIEQYF
>TRBV21-1|-|TRBJ2-7|-
TGTGCCAGCAGCAAAATGGACAGGGTAACCTACGAGCAGTACTTC
CASSKMDRVTYEQYF
>TRBV5-1|-|TRBJ2-3|TRBD2
TGCGCCAGCAGCTTAATCGGGGGGGCCTCCACAGATACGCAGTATTTT
CASSLIGGASTDTQYF
>TRBV5-6|-|TRBJ1-1|-
TGTGCCAGCAGCTTATCGCGGCATCTGGGGCGCACTGAAGCTTTCTTT
CASSLSRHLGRTEAFF
>TRBV4-3|-|TRBJ1-2|-
TGCGCCAGCAGCCAAGCCCATTTGACTAACTATGGCTACACCTTC
CASSQAHLTNYGYTF
>TRBV5-6|-|TRBJ1-5|-
TGTGCCAGCAGCTTGAGCGGCAGGGTTGGCAATCAGCCCCAGCATTTT
CASSLSGRVGNQPQHF
>TRBV18|-|TRBJ1-1|TRBD1
TGTGCCAGCTCACAAGGGACCGGGACAGCGAACACTGAAGCTTTCTTT
CASSQGTGTANTEAFF
>TRBV6-1|-|TRBJ1-1|-
TGTGCCAGCAGTGAACGGGTTTTCGGCGCTTTCTTT
CASSERVFGAFF
>TRBV7-3|-|TRBJ1-3|-
TGTGCCAGCAGTCGGGACTCTGGAAACACCATATATTTT
CASSRDSGNTIYF
>TRBV10-3|-|TRBJ2-1|TRBD2
TGTGCCATCAGTGAGTCGATAGCGGGAGAGCTTGAGCAGTTCTTC
CAISESIAGELEQFF
>TRBV5-1|-|TRBJ2-2|-
TGCGCCAGCAGCCTGACCCCGATAGCCGGGGAGCTGTTTTTT
CASSLTPIAGELFF
>TRBV6-1|-|TRBJ2-7|-
TGTGCCAGCAGTGCCCTCCGGGACACCAAAGTGGGCTTC
CASSALRDTKVGF
>TRBV18|-|TRBJ2-7|-
TGTGCCAGCTCATCTCAGAACTCCTACGAGCAGTACTTC
CASSSQNSYEQYF